This is a list of T cell receptor beta chains from one sample in a study of T cells in localized non-small cell lung cancer. Produced via immunoSEQ multiplex PCR; TCRdb's table is partial and in-frame only. This sample carries around 1,700 clones, around 28% of them seen once, and the ten largest clones take approximately 9.8%. Sequences were derived from lung tumor tissue, sampled before any cancer treatment. Receptors originate from a male donor at least 60 years old with stage II squamous cell lung carcinoma. CDR3s include the opening cysteine and the closing phenylalanine or tryptophan. The D gene is left open where the match is weak. The listing skips clone size in some rows; elsewhere it reads once, few, many or a size class.

D gene,clone size,V gene,J gene,CDR3 length,CDR3 DNA,CDR3 protein
.,medium-sized,TRBV6-8,TRBJ2-4,16,TGTGCCAGCAGTTACTCGACCTCCGGCAGGGTAGACATTCAGTACTTC,CASSYSTSGRVDIQYF
.,.,TRBV7-8,TRBJ1-1,13,TGTGCCAGCAGAGGGTTGTCATCCCCTGAAGCTTTCTTT,CASRGLSSPEAFF
.,few,TRBV28,TRBJ2-3,17,TGTGCCAGCAGTTTGGCCAGGTCCGGCTATAGCACAGATACGCAGTATTTT,CASSLARSGYSTDTQYF
.,.,TRBV6-8,TRBJ1-1,13,TGTGCCAGCAGTTTCGTTATGAACACTGAAGCTTTCTTT,CASSFVMNTEAFF
.,large,TRBV11-3,TRBJ2-3,15,TGTGCCAGCAGCTCCCTAGTAGGCGGGGCAGATACGCAGTATTTT,CASSSLVGGADTQYF
TRBD2,.,TRBV10-2,TRBJ2-3,15,TGCGCCAGCGGGGGGGTAGCGGGCGGCACAGATACGCAGTATTTT,CASGGVAGGTDTQYF
TRBD1,once,TRBV19,TRBJ1-5,14,TGTGCCAGTAGTATCCGGACAGGGGTACAGCCCCAGCATTTT,CASSIRTGVQPQHF
TRBD1,medium-sized,TRBV6-8,TRBJ2-7,13,TGTGCCAGCAGTCCCCCAGGGGGCTACGAGCAGTACTTC,CASSPPGGYEQYF
.,few,TRBV6-8,TRBJ2-1,15,TGTGCCAGCAGTTACCCCGGGGGAACCTACAATGAGCAGTTCTTC,CASSYPGGTYNEQFF
.,.,TRBV10-2,TRBJ1-4,16,TGCGCCAGCAGTGATAGAGTTGAGGGGATGAATGAAAAACTGTTTTTT,CASSDRVEGMNEKLFF
TRBD1,few,TRBV6-8,TRBJ2-3,14,TGTGCCACTAGACAGGGCGTAAGCACAGATACGCAGTATTTT,CATRQGVSTDTQYF
.,few,TRBV19,TRBJ2-1,14,TGTGCCAGTAGTGCCCGCCCACTAGACAATGAGCAGTTCTTC,CASSARPLDNEQFF
.,few,TRBV5-1,TRBJ2-3,14,TGCGCCAGCAGCCCCCGACTGAGCACAGATACGCAGTATTTT,CASSPRLSTDTQYF
.,few,TRBV11-3,TRBJ1-1,14,TGTGCCAGCAGCCCGGGCCCTCTCCCCACTGAAGCTTTCTTT,CASSPGPLPTEAFF
.,.,TRBV16,TRBJ1-5,12,TGTGCCAGCAGCCAACCCGTTGGGCCCCAGCATTTT,CASSQPVGPQHF
.,medium-sized,TRBV9,TRBJ2-3,14,TGTGCCAGCAGCGTTTTCTACCAGGGCGATACGCAGTATTTT,CASSVFYQGDTQYF
.,.,TRBV11-3,TRBJ2-1,20,TGTGCCAGCAGCTTTCCGGGAGGGTGGACCGGGACAGGGAGCTACAATGAGCAGTTCTTC,CASSFPGGWTGTGSYNEQFF
.,.,TRBV12-2,TRBJ2-1,14,TGTGCAGTCAAGGGCCACGGGAGTTTCCATGAGCAGTTCTTC,CAVKGHGSFHEQFF
.,medium-sized,TRBV6-8,TRBJ2-1,14,TGTGCCAGCAGTTACTCTTACGGGAACAATGAGCAGTTCTTC,CASSYSYGNNEQFF
TRBD2,few,TRBV4-3,TRBJ2-1,19,TGCGCCAGCAGCCTCGCCTGGGCAGCGGGAGCCAGCTCCTACAATGAGCAGTTCTTC,CASSLAWAAGASSYNEQFF
.,medium-sized,TRBV6-8,TRBJ2-6,12,TGTGCCACCGCCTCTGGGGCCAACGTCCTGACTTTC,CATASGANVLTF
TRBD1,.,TRBV19,TRBJ2-5,15,TGTGCCAGTAGTATTTGGACAGGGACCATAGAGACCCAGTACTTC,CASSIWTGTIETQYF
.,.,TRBV11-3,TRBJ2-5,14,TGTGCCAGCAGCCAGGAGGGTTCCAGTGAGACCCAGTACTTC,CASSQEGSSETQYF
TRBD1,.,TRBV19,TRBJ2-3,14,TGTGCCAGTAGTATATCGGGGACAGGAGATACGCAGTATTTT,CASSISGTGDTQYF
.,few,TRBV18,TRBJ2-4,15,TGTGCCAGCTCACCCCCCGGGGGAGCCAAAAACATTCAGTACTTC,CASSPPGGAKNIQYF
.,.,TRBV11-3,TRBJ2-1,15,TGTGCCAGCAGCTTACAGGGGAGCGCCTACAATGAGCAGTTCTTC,CASSLQGSAYNEQFF
.,.,TRBV30,TRBJ2-3,12,TGTGCCTGGAGACAGTCCACAGATACGCAGTATTTT,CAWRQSTDTQYF
TRBD2,.,TRBV6-8,TRBJ2-1,15,TGTGCCAGCAGTGGGTTAGCGGGAACGAGTGATGAGCAGTTCTTC,CASSGLAGTSDEQFF
.,.,TRBV9,TRBJ2-7,12,TGTGCCAGCAGGGGGGGACCGATTGAGCAGTACTTC,CASRGGPIEQYF
TRBD1,large,TRBV6-8,TRBJ1-4,15,TGTGCCAGCAGTTACTCCGGACAGGTTAATGAAAAACTGTTTTTT,CASSYSGQVNEKLFF
TRBD1,.,TRBV6-8,TRBJ2-1,16,TGTGCCAGCAGTGCCATGACAGGGAACTCCTACAATGAGCAGTTCTTC,CASSAMTGNSYNEQFF
TRBD2,few,TRBV6-8,TRBJ2-7,16,TGTGCCAGCAGTTACTCCTTACTAGCGGGAGCCTACGAGCAGTACTTC,CASSYSLLAGAYEQYF
.,few,TRBV11-3,TRBJ2-1,14,TGTGCCAGCAGCTTAGGGGGGAGTGGCAATGAGCAGTTCTTC,CASSLGGSGNEQFF
.,.,TRBV19,TRBJ1-1,15,TGTGCCAGTAGTATAAACGCAGGGCCTCTCACTGAAGCTTTCTTT,CASSINAGPLTEAFF
.,.,TRBV29-1,TRBJ2-2,15,TGCAGCGTCTGGGGCGGCCCTCTTAACACCGGGGAGCTGTTTTTT,CSVWGGPLNTGELFF
.,.,TRBV28,TRBJ2-7,14,TGTGCCAGCACCCCCTCGGCAGGTTCGACGGAGCAGTACTTC,CASTPSAGSTEQYF
TRBD1,medium-sized,TRBV6-8,TRBJ2-3,14,TGTGCCAGCAGCAGGGGGCCCAGTGCAGATACGCAGTATTTT,CASSRGPSADTQYF
TRBD2,.,TRBV11-3,TRBJ2-1,15,TGTGCCAGCAGCTTTAGGCGGGAGGTATCAGGGGAGCAGTTCTTC,CASSFRREVSGEQFF
TRBD2,few,TRBV28,TRBJ2-1,14,TGTGCCAGCATAGCTAGCGGGAGTAATACTGAGCAGTTCTTC,CASIASGSNTEQFF
.,.,TRBV5-1,TRBJ1-2,15,TGCGCCAGCAGGGGCCAGGGTGGCGATATTGGTGGCTACACCTTC,CASRGQGGDIGGYTF